The T cell receptor beta chain under discussion was sequenced for a study of T cells in Graves' hyperthyroidism and ophthalmopathy. General study results and limits: The majority of expanded thyroid clonotypes above 0.001 also appeared in blood.

V lost 1 base to trimming and J lost 2 bases, with 16 bases between them. This CDR3 has 17 amino acids. Germline V lookup: CDR1 SGHKS, CDR2 YYEKEE (reference sequence). As concerns this clonotype: Its antigen is as yet unknown.

Amplified regions were TCR beta CDR3 sequences from RNA transcripts. With the HTBI primer set, the TCR CDR3 went through a first round of RT-PCR. TCRdb fed the multiplex PCR reads into MiXCR, producing one record per CDR3 protein. This table has about 640,000 distinct CDR3 sequences, less than 25% appearing once. The specimen was blood. The V gene is TRBV5-5, the J gene TRBJ1-3; no firm D call. The sequence derives from a man under 40 with Graves' ophthalmopathy. The CDR3, as DNA: TGTGCCAGCAGCTTGCTCTCTTACGGGGAGGCTGGAAACACCATATATTTT. Translating gives CASSLLSYGEAGNTIYF. Full variable domain (missing parts from reference TRBV5-5 and TRBJ1-3): DAGVTQSPTHLIKTRGQQVTLRCSPISGHKSVSWYQQVLGQGPQFIFQYYEKEERGRGNFPDRFSARQFPNYSSELNVNALLLGDSALYLCASSLLSYGEAGNTIYFGEGSWLTVV.